This TCR beta chain derives from a study of cytomegalovirus exposure and HLA in healthy donors. General study points: It was confirmed in vitro that a few of the CMV-associated chains were specific for CMV antigens. The classifier was said to identify cytomegalovirus status with high specificity and sensitivity.

The table lists this clone with a few counts. The antigen is unknown. V lost 4 bases to trimming and J lost 3 bases, with 12 bases between them. The CDR3 has 15 residues. Germline lookup yields CDR1 SGHVS and CDR2 FNYEAQ. PCR was performed using 60 Vbeta and 13 Jbeta primers. The table came from immunoSEQ multiplex PCR; TCRdb's copy has only in-frame clones and leaves some out. The top ten hold about 8.1% of the sample, which has about 130,000 clones, around four fifths seen once. This clonotype originated in a woman aged 50 to 60 in good health and CMV-seropositive. Sequencing was carried out using PBMCs. V gene TRBV7-6 combines with J gene TRBJ2-2; perhaps TRBD2 as D (6 bases). CDR3 loop: CASSSSGGDTGELFF. The DNA for the CDR3 is TGTGCCAGCAGCTCCTCTGGAGGGGACACCGGGGAGCTGTTTTTT.